A single count supports the clone carrying this T cell receptor (beta chain). Profiling relied on immunoSEQ multiplex PCR, and the TCRdb table lists in-frame clones only, not all of them. The data contain 350,000 to 400,000 clones, 89% of them singletons. Trimming cost V 5 bases and J 3 bases; bases outside gene matches: 6. Germline CDR1 and CDR2: SGHNT and YYREEE (reference sequence). The CDR3 contains 14 residues. These data are taken from a study of blood T cell repertoires in COVID-19. The chain has TRBV5-4 and TRBJ2-7, with 9 bases identical to TRBD1. The origin of this receptor is a woman in her thirties with COVID-19, enrolled during active disease. The sequenced sample was peripheral blood. CDR3 sequence (DNA): TGTGCCAGCAGTCACCGGGACAGGGTCTACGAGCAGTACTTC. This gives the protein CASSHRDRVYEQYF.